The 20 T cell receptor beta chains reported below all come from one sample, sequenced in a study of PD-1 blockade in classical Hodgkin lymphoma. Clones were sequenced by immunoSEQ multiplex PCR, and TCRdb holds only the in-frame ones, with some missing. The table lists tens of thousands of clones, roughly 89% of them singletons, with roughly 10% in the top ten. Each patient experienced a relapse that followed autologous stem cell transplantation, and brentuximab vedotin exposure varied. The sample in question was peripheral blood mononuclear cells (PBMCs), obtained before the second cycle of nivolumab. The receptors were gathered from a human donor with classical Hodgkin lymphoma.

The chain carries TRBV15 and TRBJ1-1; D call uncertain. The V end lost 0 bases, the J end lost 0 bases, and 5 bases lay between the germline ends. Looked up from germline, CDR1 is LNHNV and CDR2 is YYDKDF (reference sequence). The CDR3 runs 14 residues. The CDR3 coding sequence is TGTGCCACCAGCAGAGATAGGGTGAACACTGAAGCTTTCTTT. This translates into CATSRDRVNTEAFF.

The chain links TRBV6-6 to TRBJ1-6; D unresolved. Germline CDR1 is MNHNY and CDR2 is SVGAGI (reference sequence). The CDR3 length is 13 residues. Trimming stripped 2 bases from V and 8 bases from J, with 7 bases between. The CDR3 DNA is TGTGCCAGCAGTTACGAAGCAGATTCACCCCTCCACTTT. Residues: CASSYEADSPLHF.

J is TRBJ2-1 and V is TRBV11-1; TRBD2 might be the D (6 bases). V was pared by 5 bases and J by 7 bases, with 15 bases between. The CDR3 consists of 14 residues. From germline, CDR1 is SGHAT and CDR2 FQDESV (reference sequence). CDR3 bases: TGTGCCAGCAGCCCCCGACTAGAAGCGAATGAGCAGTTCTTC. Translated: CASSPRLEANEQFF. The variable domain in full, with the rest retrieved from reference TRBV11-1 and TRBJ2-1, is EAEVAQSPRYKITEKSQAVAFWCDPISGHATLYWYRQILGQGPELLVQFQDESVVDDSQLPKDRFSAERLKGVDSTLKIQPAELGDSAMYLCASSPRLEANEQFFGPGTRLTVL.

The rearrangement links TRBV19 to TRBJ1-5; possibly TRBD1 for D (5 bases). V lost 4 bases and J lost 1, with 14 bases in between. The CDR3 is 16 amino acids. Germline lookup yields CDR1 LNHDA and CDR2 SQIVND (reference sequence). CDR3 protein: CASSTSGIVSNQPQHF. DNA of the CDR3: TGTGCCAGTAGTACCTCAGGGATCGTCAGCAATCAGCCCCAGCATTTT.

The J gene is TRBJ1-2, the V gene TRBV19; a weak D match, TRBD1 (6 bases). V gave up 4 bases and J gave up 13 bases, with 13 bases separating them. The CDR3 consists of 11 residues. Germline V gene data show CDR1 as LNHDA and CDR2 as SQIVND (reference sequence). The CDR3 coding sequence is TGTGCCAGTAGTACGCCCCGGGACATCACCTTC. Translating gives CASSTPRDITF.

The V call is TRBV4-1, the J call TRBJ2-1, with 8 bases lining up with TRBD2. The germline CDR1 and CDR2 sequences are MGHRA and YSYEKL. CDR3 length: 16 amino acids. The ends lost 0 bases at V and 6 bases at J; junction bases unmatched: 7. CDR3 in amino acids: CASSQEVTAGGNEQFF. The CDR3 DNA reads TGCGCCAGCAGCCAAGAGGTAACTGCGGGAGGCAATGAGCAGTTCTTC.

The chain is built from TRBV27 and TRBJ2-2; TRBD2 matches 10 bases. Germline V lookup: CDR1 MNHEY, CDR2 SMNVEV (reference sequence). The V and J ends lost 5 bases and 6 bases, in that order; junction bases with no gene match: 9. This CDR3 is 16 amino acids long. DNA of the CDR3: TGTGCCAGCAGTCGGCTAGCGGGAGTTGGGGCCGGGGAGCTGTTTTTT. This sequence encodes CASSRLAGVGAGELFF.

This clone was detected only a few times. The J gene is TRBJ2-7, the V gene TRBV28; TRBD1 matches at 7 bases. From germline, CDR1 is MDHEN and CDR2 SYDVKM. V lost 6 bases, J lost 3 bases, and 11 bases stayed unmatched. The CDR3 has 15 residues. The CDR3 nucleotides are TGTGCCAGCAGAGGGGTCCAGGGGGTATACTACGAGCAGTACTTC. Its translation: CASRGVQGVYYEQYF.

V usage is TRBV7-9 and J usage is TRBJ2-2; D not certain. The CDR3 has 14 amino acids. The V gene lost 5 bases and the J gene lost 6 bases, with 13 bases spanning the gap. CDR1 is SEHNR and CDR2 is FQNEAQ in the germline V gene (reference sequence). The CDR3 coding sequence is TGTGCCAGCAGCCTACGATCTATGGCCGGGGAGCTGTTTTTT. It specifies CASSLRSMAGELFF. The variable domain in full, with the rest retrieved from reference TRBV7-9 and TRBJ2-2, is DTGVSQNPRHKITKRGQNVTFRCDPISEHNRLYWYRQTLGQGPEFLTYFQNEAQLEKSRLLSDRFSAERPKGSFSTLEIQRTEQGDSAMYLCASSLRSMAGELFFGEGSRLTVL.

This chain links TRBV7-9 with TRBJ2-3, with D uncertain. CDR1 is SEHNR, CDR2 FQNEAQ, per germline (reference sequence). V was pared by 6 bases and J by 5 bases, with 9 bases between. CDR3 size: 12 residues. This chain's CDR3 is CASSQPGDTQYF. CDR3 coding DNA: TGTGCCAGCAGTCAACCGGGAGATACGCAGTATTTT.

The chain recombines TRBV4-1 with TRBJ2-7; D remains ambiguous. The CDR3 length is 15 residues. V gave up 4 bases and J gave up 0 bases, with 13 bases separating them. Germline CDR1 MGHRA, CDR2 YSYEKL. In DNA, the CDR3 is TGCGCCAGCAGCCGATTGGGTGGTAGCTCCTACGAGCAGTACTTC. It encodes CASSRLGGSSYEQYF.

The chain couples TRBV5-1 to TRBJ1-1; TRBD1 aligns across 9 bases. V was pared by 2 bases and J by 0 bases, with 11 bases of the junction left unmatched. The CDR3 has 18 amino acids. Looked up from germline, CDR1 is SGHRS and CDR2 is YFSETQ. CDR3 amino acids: CASSLWGAGQGMNTEAFF. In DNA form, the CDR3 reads TGCGCCAGCAGCTTATGGGGGGCCGGACAGGGGATGAACACTGAAGCTTTCTTT.

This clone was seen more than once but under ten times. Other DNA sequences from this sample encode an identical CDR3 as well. The CDR3 DNA is TGTGCCAGCAGTGCCGACAGGACCACTGAAGCTTTCTTT. It yields the protein CASSADRTTEAFF. This chain links TRBV2 with TRBJ1-1, with D possibly matching TRBD1 (6 bases). The CDR3 sequence is 13 residues long. The V end lost 4 bases, the J end lost 4 bases, and 10 bases lay between the germline ends. The V gene's germline CDR1 is SNHLY and CDR2 FYNNEI.

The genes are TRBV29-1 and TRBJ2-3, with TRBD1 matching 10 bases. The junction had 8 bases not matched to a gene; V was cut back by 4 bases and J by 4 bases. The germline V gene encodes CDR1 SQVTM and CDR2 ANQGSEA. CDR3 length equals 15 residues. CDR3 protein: CSVVLGQGTADTQYF. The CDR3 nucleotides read TGCAGCGTTGTGTTGGGACAGGGGACCGCAGATACGCAGTATTTT.

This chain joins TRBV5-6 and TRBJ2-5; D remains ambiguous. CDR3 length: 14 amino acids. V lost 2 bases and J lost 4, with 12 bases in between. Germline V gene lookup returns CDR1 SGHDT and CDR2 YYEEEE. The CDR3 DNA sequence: TGTGCCAGCAGCTTCTTGGGATCAGGAGAGACCCAGTACTTC. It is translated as CASSFLGSGETQYF.

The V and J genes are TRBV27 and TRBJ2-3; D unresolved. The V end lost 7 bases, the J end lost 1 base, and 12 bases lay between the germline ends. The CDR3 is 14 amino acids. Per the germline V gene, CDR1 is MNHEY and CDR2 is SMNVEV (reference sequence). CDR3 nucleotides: TGTGCCAGCACTTACGGGTATGGCACAGATACGCAGTATTTT. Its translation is CASTYGYGTDTQYF.

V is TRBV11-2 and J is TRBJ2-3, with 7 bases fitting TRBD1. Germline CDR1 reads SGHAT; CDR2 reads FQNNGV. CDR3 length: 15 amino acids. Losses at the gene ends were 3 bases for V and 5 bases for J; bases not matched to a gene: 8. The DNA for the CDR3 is TGTGCCAGCAGCTTCGGGGACAGAGGGGGAGATACGCAGTATTTT. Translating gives CASSFGDRGGDTQYF.

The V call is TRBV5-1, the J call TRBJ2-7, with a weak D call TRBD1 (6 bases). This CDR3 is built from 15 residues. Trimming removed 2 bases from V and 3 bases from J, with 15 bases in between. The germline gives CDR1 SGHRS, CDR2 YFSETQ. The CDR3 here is CASSLAQGFFYEQYF. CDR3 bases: TGCGCCAGCAGCTTAGCACAGGGATTCTTCTACGAGCAGTACTTC.

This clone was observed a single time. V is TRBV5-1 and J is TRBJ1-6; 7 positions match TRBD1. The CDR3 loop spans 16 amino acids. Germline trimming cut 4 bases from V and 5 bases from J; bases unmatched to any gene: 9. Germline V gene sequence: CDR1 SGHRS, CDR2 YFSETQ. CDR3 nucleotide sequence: TGCGCCAGCAGCATCGACAGGGTAGGGAATAATTCACCCCTCCACTTT. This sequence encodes CASSIDRVGNNSPLHF.

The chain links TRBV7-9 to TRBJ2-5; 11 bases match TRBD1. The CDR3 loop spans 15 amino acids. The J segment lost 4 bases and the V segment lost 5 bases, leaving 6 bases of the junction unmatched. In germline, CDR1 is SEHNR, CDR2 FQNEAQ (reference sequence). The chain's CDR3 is CASSAWDRGGETQYF. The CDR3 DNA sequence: TGTGCCAGCAGCGCCTGGGACAGGGGGGGAGAGACCCAGTACTTC.